A selection of T cell receptor beta chains follows, all from one sample in a study of spatial heterogeneity in lung cancer. TCRdb re-called the 5' RACE reads with MiXCR, one entry per CDR3 protein. The sample has roughly 24,000 distinct CDR3 sequences, roughly 9.7% seen once. The sample consisted of PBMCs, taken at follow-up. These receptors all come from a male donor with early-stage non-small cell lung cancer. The CDR3 runs from the conserved cysteine through the conserved F or W. A D gene is named only where the DNA matches it firmly. Clone sizes are given selectively: once, few, many, or a class where the clone is expanded.

V gene	D gene	clone size	J gene	CDR3 protein	CDR3 DNA
TRBV5-5	TRBD1	NA	TRBJ1-2	CASSLTGENYGYTF	TGTGCCAGCAGCTTGACAGGGGAGAACTATGGCTACACCTTC
TRBV4-2	NA	many	TRBJ2-3	CASSQDSLDTQYF	TGTGCCAGCAGCCAGGACTCCTTGGATACGCAGTATTTT
TRBV7-8	NA	many	TRBJ2-7	CASRDRRNEQYF	TGTGCCAGCAGGGACAGAAGGAACGAGCAGTACTTC
TRBV7-8	TRBD1	NA	TRBJ1-3	CASSLGQGSSGNTIYF	TGTGCCAGCAGCTTAGGACAGGGGAGCTCTGGAAACACCATATATTTT
TRBV11-2	NA	many	TRBJ2-1	CASSLWQTVSSYNEQFF	TGTGCCAGCAGCTTGTGGCAGACCGTAAGCTCCTACAATGAGCAGTTCTTC
TRBV29-1	NA	few	TRBJ2-7	CSVEVGTYEQYF	TGCAGCGTTGAAGTAGGTACCTACGAGCAGTACTTC
TRBV7-9	NA	few	TRBJ1-1	CASSLQTGGTEAFF	TGTGCCAGCAGCTTACAAACAGGCGGCACTGAAGCTTTCTTT
TRBV2	NA	NA	TRBJ2-3	CASSGERAADTQYF	TGTGCCAGCAGTGGGGAGCGGGCGGCAGATACGCAGTATTTT
TRBV6-2/TRBV6-3	NA	few	TRBJ2-5	CASSPTWRGQETQYF	TGTGCCAGCAGTCCGACCTGGAGGGGGCAAGAGACCCAGTACTTC
TRBV3-1	NA	NA	TRBJ1-5	CASSSDRNNQPQHF	TGTGCCAGCAGCTCGGACAGAAACAATCAGCCCCAGCATTTT
TRBV24-1	TRBD1	many	TRBJ2-1	CATSEPGQGDNEQFF	TGTGCCACCAGTGAACCGGGACAGGGGGACAATGAGCAGTTCTTC
TRBV27	TRBD2	many	TRBJ2-7	CASSYSAGAYEQYF	TGTGCCAGCAGTTATTCCGCGGGGGCCTACGAGCAGTACTTC
TRBV6-2/TRBV6-3	TRBD2	few	TRBJ2-3	CASSYSSSGGISPREDTQYF	TGTGCCAGCAGTTACTCGTCTAGCGGGGGGATTAGCCCGCGGGAGGATACGCAGTATTTT
TRBV4-1	NA	many	TRBJ1-1	CASSRGSGVNTEAFF	TGCGCCAGCAGCCGAGGGTCAGGTGTGAACACTGAAGCTTTCTTT
TRBV29-1	TRBD1	many	TRBJ2-5	CSVSGTGGETQYF	TGCAGCGTTTCCGGGACAGGGGGAGAGACCCAGTACTTC
TRBV2	NA	few	TRBJ2-5	CASSAEQETQYF	TGTGCCAGCAGTGCAGAACAAGAGACCCAGTACTTC
TRBV11-2	TRBD2	many	TRBJ2-1	CASSSSSGGMYNEQFF	TGTGCCAGCAGCTCCTCGAGCGGGGGGATGTACAATGAGCAGTTCTTC
TRBV20-1	NA	few	TRBJ2-1	CSAGPSPNEQFF	TGCAGTGCGGGGCCTTCCCCTAATGAGCAGTTCTTC
TRBV2	NA	NA	TRBJ2-3	CASSGNWLGTDTQYF	TGTGCCAGCAGTGGGAACTGGCTCGGTACAGATACGCAGTATTTT
TRBV28	NA	many	TRBJ2-2	CASSSPGQNTGELFF	TGTGCCAGCAGTTCCCCGGGACAGAACACCGGGGAGCTGTTTTTT
TRBV7-2	NA	many	TRBJ2-1	CASSLGSPNGEQFF	TGTGCCAGCAGCTTAGGATCCCCTAATGGTGAGCAGTTCTTC
TRBV7-9	NA	many	TRBJ1-4	CASSSSNEKLFF	TGTGCCAGCAGCTCCTCTAATGAAAAACTGTTTTTT
TRBV28	NA	few	TRBJ1-2	CASSLRTDSYGYTF	TGTGCCAGCAGTTTAAGGACAGACTCCTATGGCTACACCTTC
TRBV28	TRBD1	NA	TRBJ1-5	CASSLTGYGNQPQHF	TGTGCCAGCAGTCTGACAGGGTATGGCAATCAGCCCCAGCATTTT
TRBV7-2	NA	many	TRBJ2-5	CASSLGRAQETQYF	TGTGCCAGCAGCTTAGGCAGGGCTCAAGAGACCCAGTACTTC
TRBV4-1	TRBD2	few	TRBJ2-5	CASSQAVLSGGGSETQYF	TGCGCCAGCAGCCAAGCCGTGTTAAGCGGGGGGGGCAGTGAGACCCAGTACTTC
TRBV19	TRBD1	many	TRBJ1-4	CASSIVFGTGSEKLFF	TGTGCCAGTAGTATTGTTTTCGGGACAGGGAGCGAAAAACTGTTTTTT
TRBV12-3/TRBV12-4	NA	many	TRBJ2-5	CASSLAGFETQYF	TGTGCCAGCAGTTTGGCAGGGTTCGAGACCCAGTACTTC
TRBV7-9	NA	NA	TRBJ2-3	CASSLEGGSTDTQYF	TGTGCCAGCAGCTTAGAAGGGGGGAGCACAGATACGCAGTATTTT
TRBV7-2	TRBD2	few	TRBJ2-2	CASSLGLAVLTGELFF	TGTGCCAGCAGCTTAGGGCTAGCGGTTCTCACCGGGGAGCTGTTTTTT
TRBV7-8	NA	NA	TRBJ2-6	CASSLRETGANVLTF	TGTGCCAGCAGCCTCAGGGAAACTGGGGCCAACGTCCTGACTTTC
TRBV10-3	TRBD1	NA	TRBJ1-1	CAIGQGNTEAFF	TGTGCCATCGGACAGGGGAACACTGAAGCTTTCTTT
TRBV9	NA	medium-sized	TRBJ2-5	CASSVDGTAQETQYF	TGTGCCAGCAGCGTCGACGGGACGGCCCAAGAGACCCAGTACTTC
TRBV10-3	NA	NA	TRBJ2-7	CAISATYEQYF	TGTGCCATCAGCGCCACCTACGAGCAGTACTTC
TRBV7-9	NA	few	TRBJ1-4	CASTPGRQNEKLFF	TGTGCCAGCACCCCGGGACGCCAGAATGAAAAACTGTTTTTT
TRBV9	NA	NA	TRBJ1-1	CASSVSPNTEAFF	TGTGCCAGCAGCGTATCTCCGAACACTGAAGCTTTCTTT
TRBV20-1	TRBD1	few	TRBJ1-1	CSAVRGQMNTEAFF	TGCAGTGCTGTAAGGGGACAGATGAACACTGAAGCTTTCTTT
TRBV9	TRBD2	NA	TRBJ2-1	CASSVSGDPRNEQFF	TGTGCCAGCAGCGTAAGCGGGGATCCGCGTAATGAGCAGTTCTTC
TRBV5-6	NA	many	TRBJ1-3	CASSFYLSGNTIYF	TGTGCCAGCAGCTTCTACCTCTCTGGAAACACCATATATTTT
TRBV2	NA	many	TRBJ2-6	CASSVQGGNVLTF	TGTGCCAGCAGTGTACAGGGTGGCAACGTCCTGACTTTC
TRBV4-1	NA	many	TRBJ2-5	CASSPPGFGQGRGETQYF	TGCGCCAGCAGCCCTCCCGGTTTTGGGCAGGGAAGAGGAGAGACCCAGTACTTC
TRBV28	TRBD1	NA	TRBJ1-3	CASSSPGQVRNTIYF	TGTGCCAGCAGTAGTCCGGGACAGGTCAGAAACACCATATATTTT
TRBV4-1	NA	NA	TRBJ1-6	CASSQEGSGVSYNSPLHF	TGCGCCAGCAGCCAAGAAGGATCAGGGGTGTCCTATAATTCACCCCTCCACTTT